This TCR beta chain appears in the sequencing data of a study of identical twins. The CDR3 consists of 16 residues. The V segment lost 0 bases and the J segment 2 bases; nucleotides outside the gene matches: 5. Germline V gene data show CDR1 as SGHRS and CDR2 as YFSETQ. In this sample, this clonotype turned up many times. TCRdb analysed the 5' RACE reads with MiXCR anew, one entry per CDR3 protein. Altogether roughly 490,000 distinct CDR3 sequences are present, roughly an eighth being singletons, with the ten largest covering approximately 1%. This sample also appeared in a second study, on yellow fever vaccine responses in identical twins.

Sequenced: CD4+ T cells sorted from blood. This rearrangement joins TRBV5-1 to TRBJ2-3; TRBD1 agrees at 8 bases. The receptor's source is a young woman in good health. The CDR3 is CASSLARTGNTDTQYF. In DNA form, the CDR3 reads TGCGCCAGCAGCTTGGCAAGGACAGGGAACACAGATACGCAGTATTTT.